This TCR beta chain was profiled in a study of blood T cell repertoires in COVID-19. Sequenced by immunoSEQ multiplex PCR; TCRdb stores in-frame clones only, minus some. The repertoire holds around 390,000 clones, with more than 75% as singletons. Trimming shortened V by 3 bases and J by 8 bases, and 13 bases separated the two germline ends. Germline CDR1 and CDR2: MDHEN and SYDVKM. The CDR3 has 14 amino acids. Before being deemed recovered, Cohort 3 donors had two negative PCRs, clearance, or symptom resolution. The receptor was derived from a woman aged 45-65 years who had recovered from COVID-19. The chain couples TRBV28 to TRBJ1-4; D gene ambiguous. The sample taken for sequencing was PBMCs or T cells enriched from blood (not recorded which). The CDR3 bases are TGTGCCAGCAGTTTGGCCCGGGTAAGGGAAAAACTGTTTTTT. It is translated as CASSLARVREKLFF.